This entry lists 29 T cell receptor beta chains sequenced from one sample in a study of cytomegalovirus exposure and HLA in healthy donors. In the PCR, 60 Vbeta and 13 Jbeta primers were used. TCRdb's copy holds only in-frame clones and misses some; the assay was immunoSEQ multiplex PCR. The sample yields 150,000 or so clones, roughly 80% seen once. Material: PBMCs. Receptors originate from a female donor in good health and CMV-seronegative.

The chain has TRBV9 and TRBJ1-1; weak D call: TRBD1 (6 bases). The germline gives CDR1 SGDLS, CDR2 YYNGEE. This CDR3 region has 15 residues. The germline V and J ends were trimmed by 4 bases and 2 bases, with 15 bases remaining between them. The CDR3 region is CASSTEGGPNTEAFF. DNA of the CDR3: TGTGCCAGCAGCACAGAAGGGGGACCCAACACTGAAGCTTTCTTT.

V usage is TRBV19 and J usage is TRBJ1-1; TRBD1 might be the D (6 bases). Trimming stripped 8 bases from V and 4 bases from J, with 23 bases between. The CDR3 has 16 residues. The V gene's germline CDR1 is LNHDA and CDR2 SQIVND (reference sequence). CDR3 nucleotide sequence: TGTGCCAGTGGACGAGCGCACAGGGATTCGGTCACTGAAGCTTTCTTT. Translating gives CASGRAHRDSVTEAFF.

This clone occurred a few times. V usage is TRBV7-6 and J usage is TRBJ2-2, with TRBD2 matching over 10 bases. CDR1 is SGHVS, CDR2 FNYEAQ, per germline. The CDR3 totals 16 residues. With 4 bases clipped from V and 8 bases from J, the junction kept 10 bases outside the gene matches. CDR3 in DNA: TGTGCCAGCAGCTCTCTAGCGGGAGTTAGTTCAGGGGAGCTGTTTTTT. Protein sequence: CASSSLAGVSSGELFF.

This rearrangement joins TRBV9 to TRBJ2-3; D might be TRBD2 (6 bases). The CDR3 contains 17 residues. CDR1 is SGDLS, CDR2 YYNGEE, per germline. With 0 bases removed from V and 1 base from J, the gap between germline ends came to 15 bases. This CDR3 is CASSVAEASVGTDTQYF. CDR3 in DNA: TGTGCCAGCAGCGTAGCCGAGGCTAGCGTTGGCACAGATACGCAGTATTTT.

This clone was seen a handful of times. The chain joins TRBV28 to TRBJ1-1, with 7 bases aligning to TRBD1. There are 15 residues in the CDR3. Germline V gene sequence: CDR1 MDHEN, CDR2 SYDVKM. The V segment lost 4 bases and the J segment 0 bases; nucleotides outside the gene matches: 5. In DNA, the CDR3 is TGTGCCAGCAGTTCCGGGACAGCCATGAACACTGAAGCTTTCTTT. Its translation: CASSSGTAMNTEAFF.

The chain couples TRBV28 to TRBJ2-6; D remains ambiguous. The V end was cut by 9 bases, the J end by 2 bases, with 11 bases between. Germline assignment: CDR1 MDHEN and CDR2 SYDVKM. This CDR3 has 14 residues. The CDR3 DNA reads TGTGCCAGTGTCCCGGTGGCTGGGGCCAACGTCCTGACTTTC. Protein: CASVPVAGANVLTF. The whole variable domain, remainder taken from reference TRBV28 and TRBJ2-6, is DVKVTQSSRYLVKRTGEKVFLECVQDMDHENMFWYRQDPGLGLRLIYFSYDVKMKEKGDIPEGYSVSREKKERFSLILESASTNQTSMYLCASVPVAGANVLTFGAGSRLTVL.

The rearrangement joins TRBV15 to TRBJ2-1, with a tentative D call TRBD2 (6 bases). The CDR3 runs to 15 residues. Trimming shortened V by 2 bases and J by 0 bases, and 8 bases separated the two germline ends. Germline assignment: CDR1 LNHNV and CDR2 YYDKDF (reference sequence). The CDR3 protein is CATSRTRGSYNEQFF. As DNA, the CDR3 is TGTGCCACCAGCAGAACGCGGGGCTCCTACAATGAGCAGTTCTTC.

This clone turned up a few times. This chain links TRBV6-5 with TRBJ1-1; D gene ambiguous. V was clipped by 0 bases and J by 4 bases, with 6 bases between them. CDR1 MNHEY and CDR2 SVGAGI come from the germline V gene. This CDR3 comprises 13 residues. The CDR3 here is CASSYSGSTEAFF. CDR3 DNA sequence: TGTGCCAGCAGTTACTCGGGGAGCACTGAAGCTTTCTTT.

Only one count was recorded for this clone. This rearrangement joins TRBV5-8 to TRBJ2-6; D ambiguous. Germline CDR1 is SGHTS and CDR2 is YDEGEE. CDR3 length: 16 amino acids. V gave up 6 bases and J gave up 8 bases, with 21 bases separating them. Written as DNA, the CDR3 is TGTGCCAGCATCCTTGGCCAGAGGCCCCACACCAACGTCCTGACTTTC. It is translated as CASILGQRPHTNVLTF.

The chain has TRBV5-4 and TRBJ2-5; possible D gene TRBD2, 7 bases. The germline gives CDR1 SGHNT, CDR2 YYREEE (reference sequence). Trimming stripped 2 bases from V and 4 bases from J, with 12 bases between. The CDR3 runs 14 residues. CDR3 amino acids: CASSFGAGAETQYF. In DNA form, the CDR3 reads TGTGCCAGCAGCTTCGGCGCGGGGGCAGAGACCCAGTACTTC.

The chain has TRBV10-3 and TRBJ1-2; 9 bases match TRBD1. This CDR3 contains 16 residues. CDR1 and CDR2 (germline): ENHRY, SYGVKD. With V trimmed by 0 bases and J by 6 bases, 8 bases remained unmatched. The CDR3 DNA reads TGTGCCATCAGTGAGTCGGGACAGGGACAAGGTGATGGCTACACCTTC. Its translation: CAISESGQGQGDGYTF.

This chain uses TRBV4-1 with TRBJ2-2, with D uncertain. Trimming cost V 4 bases and J 4 bases, with 10 bases left between them. Germline lookup yields CDR1 MGHRA and CDR2 YSYEKL. This CDR3 is built from 14 residues. This chain's CDR3 is CASSPSGLTGELFF. The CDR3 DNA is TGCGCCAGCAGCCCGTCGGGTCTCACCGGGGAGCTGTTTTTT.

The rearrangement joins TRBV7-9 to TRBJ2-5, with 7 bases fitting TRBD2. The CDR3 spans 14 residues. Trimming took 7 bases from V and 9 from J; bases not matched to a gene: 14. The germline gives CDR1 SEHNR, CDR2 FQNEAQ (reference sequence). The chain's CDR3 is CASTLQPIREAQYF. In DNA form, the CDR3 reads TGTGCCAGCACCCTACAACCCATACGGGAGGCCCAGTACTTC.

This clone was observed a few times. This chain links TRBV28 with TRBJ1-4; TRBD1 might be the D (5 bases). The CDR3 sequence is 11 residues long. Germline-derived CDR1 and CDR2 are MDHEN and SYDVKM. V was pared by 5 bases and J by 8 bases, with 6 bases between. This CDR3 reads CASSRTEKLFF. CDR3 DNA: TGTGCCAGCAGTCGGACAGAAAAACTGTTTTTT. Variable domain in full (rest from reference TRBV28 and TRBJ1-4): DVKVTQSSRYLVKRTGEKVFLECVQDMDHENMFWYRQDPGLGLRLIYFSYDVKMKEKGDIPEGYSVSREKKERFSLILESASTNQTSMYLCASSRTEKLFFGSGTQLSVL.

This clone occurred a few times. The J gene is TRBJ1-1, the V gene TRBV19; possible D gene TRBD1, 5 bases. The CDR3 covers 14 residues. Germline V lookup: CDR1 LNHDA, CDR2 SQIVND (reference sequence). V was trimmed by 1 base and J by 6 bases, leaving 12 bases between them. The CDR3 sequence: CASSIGDLGAEAFF. The CDR3 nucleotides read TGTGCCAGTAGTATAGGGGACTTAGGAGCTGAAGCTTTCTTT.

The V call is TRBV28, the J call TRBJ1-1; D is uncertain. V lost 1 base, J lost 6 bases, and 9 bases lay in between. Germline CDR1 and CDR2: MDHEN and SYDVKM. The CDR3 consists of 13 residues. The CDR3 DNA follows: TGTGCCAGCAGTTTATCAGCGCGGGCTGAAGCTTTCTTT. Protein sequence: CASSLSARAEAFF. The variable domain in full, with the rest retrieved from reference TRBV28 and TRBJ1-1, is DVKVTQSSRYLVKRTGEKVFLECVQDMDHENMFWYRQDPGLGLRLIYFSYDVKMKEKGDIPEGYSVSREKKERFSLILESASTNQTSMYLCASSLSARAEAFFGQGTRLTVV.

The chain joins TRBV6-5 to TRBJ1-1; tentative D call: TRBD1 (6 bases). Trimming shortened V by 0 bases and J by 8 bases, and 10 bases separated the two germline ends. Germline V CDR1 and CDR2: MNHEY, SVGAGI. CDR3 length: 13 residues. The CDR3 loop reads CASSYSQGIEAFF. The CDR3 bases are TGTGCCAGCAGTTACTCGCAGGGGATAGAAGCTTTCTTT.

The genes are TRBV18 and TRBJ2-1; the match to TRBD1 covers 9 bases. Germline CDR1 is KGHSH and CDR2 is LQKENI. V shed 0 bases, J shed 5 bases, and the junction held 2 bases outside the gene matches. CDR3 length equals 15 residues. The CDR3 bases are TGTGCCAGCTCACCACCGACAGGGGGTAACAATGAGCAGTTCTTC. It is translated as CASSPPTGGNNEQFF.

The chain couples TRBV5-6 to TRBJ2-5, with D possibly being TRBD1 (6 bases). The J call could be wrong; TRBJ2-7 is a better fit for the DNA end. CDR3 length: 14 residues. The V gene's germline CDR1 is SGHDT and CDR2 YYEEEE. The CDR3 sequence: CASSSPGQGYEQYF. CDR3 sequence (DNA): TGTGCCAGCAGCTCCCCGGGACAAGGCTACGAGCAGTACTTC.

The J gene is TRBJ2-2, the V gene TRBV5-1; 8 bases agree with TRBD2. The CDR3 spans 16 residues. Unmatched junction bases numbered 5, after V lost 4 bases and J lost 0 bases. Germline CDR1 and CDR2: SGHRS and YFSETQ. CDR3 DNA: TGCGCCAGCAGCATCTTAGCGGGAACGAACACCGGGGAGCTGTTTTTT. It encodes CASSILAGTNTGELFF.

The chain is built from TRBV9 and TRBJ2-5; D is unclear. The CDR3 is 15 residues long. Germline-derived CDR1 and CDR2 are SGDLS and YYNGEE. The V gene lost 0 bases and the J gene lost 1 base, with 10 bases spanning the gap. The CDR3 reads CASSVGGTGQETQYF. CDR3 sequence (DNA): TGTGCCAGCAGCGTAGGAGGCACCGGCCAAGAGACCCAGTACTTC. The variable domain in full, with the rest retrieved from reference TRBV9 and TRBJ2-5, is DSGVTQTPKHLITATGQRVTLRCSPRSGDLSVYWYQQSLDQGLQFLIQYYNGEERAKGNILERFSAQQFPDLHSELNLSSLELGDSALYFCASSVGGTGQETQYFGPGTRLLVL.

The chain combines TRBV7-8 with TRBJ1-5; D remains unclear. This CDR3 has 15 amino acids. V dropped 5 bases and J dropped 3 bases, with 14 bases sitting between them. The germline V gene encodes CDR1 SGHVS and CDR2 FQNEAQ. This CDR3 is CASSAQRVSNQPQHF. In DNA form, the CDR3 reads TGTGCCAGCAGCGCCCAGAGGGTATCCAATCAGCCCCAGCATTTT.

This chain links TRBV11-3 with TRBJ1-2; possible D gene TRBD1, 6 bases. The CDR3 loop spans 15 amino acids. Germline V lookup: CDR1 SGHNT, CDR2 YENEEA. V was clipped by 1 base and J by 5 bases, with 14 bases between them. This CDR3 reads CASSLGHRVKYGYTF. DNA for the CDR3: TGTGCCAGCAGCTTAGGTCACAGGGTCAAGTATGGCTACACCTTC.

This clone has just one count. V usage is TRBV7-2 and J usage is TRBJ1-1; D ambiguous. Between the trimmed V and J ends, which lost 5 bases and 4 bases, there was a span of 20 bases. The CDR3 is 16 amino acids. The germline CDR1 and CDR2 sequences are SGHTA and FQGNSA. The CDR3 nucleotides read TGTGCCAGCAGCCCCACCGGGGTAGTGGGGAGCACTGAAGCTTTCTTT. This codes for CASSPTGVVGSTEAFF.

The chain links TRBV7-9 to TRBJ2-2; 8 bases fit TRBD1. The CDR3 has 17 amino acids. V lost 5 bases to trimming and J lost 4 bases; unmatched junction nucleotides: 12. The V gene's germline CDR1 is SEHNR and CDR2 FQNEAQ (reference sequence). The CDR3 is CASSPKGQGRGTGELFF. DNA for the CDR3: TGTGCCAGCAGCCCAAAAGGACAGGGTCGTGGCACCGGGGAGCTGTTTTTT.

Note on this clone: The junction differs from germline at one of its ends, possibly a read error. The gene calls are TRBV7-2 and TRBJ1-1; 8 positions match TRBD1. The CDR3 is 12 residues long. The germline V gene encodes CDR1 SGHTA and CDR2 FQGNSA. The CDR3 loop reads CASSLNTGGASF. The CDR3 region has the DNA TGTGCCAGCAGCTTAAATACAGGGGGAGCTTCCTTT.

The CDR3 reads CASSLTRGPETQYF. The CDR3 region has the DNA TGTGCCAGCAGCTTAACAAGGGGGCCGGAGACCCAGTACTTC. The chain is built from TRBV7-2 and TRBJ2-5, with 7 bases aligning to TRBD1. This CDR3 contains 14 residues. After removal of 2 bases from V and 5 bases from J, the junction contained 5 bases not matched to a gene. Germline CDR1 SGHTA, CDR2 FQGNSA.

The chain is built from TRBV5-1 and TRBJ2-1; no reliable D call. Trimming stripped 0 bases from V and 0 bases from J, with 7 bases between. Germline V gene lookup returns CDR1 SGHRS and CDR2 YFSETQ. The CDR3 spans 15 residues. The CDR3 sequence is CASSLEESSYNEQFF. CDR3 in DNA: TGCGCCAGCAGCTTGGAGGAGAGCTCCTACAATGAGCAGTTCTTC.

This rearrangement joins TRBV6-1 to TRBJ1-2; D remains ambiguous. CDR1 is MNHNS and CDR2 is SASEGT in the germline V gene. Between the trimmed V and J ends, which lost 7 bases and 4 bases, there was a span of 13 bases. This CDR3 is built from 13 residues. This chain's CDR3 is CASTSGTPYGYTF. The DNA for the CDR3 is TGTGCCAGCACCTCGGGAACCCCCTATGGCTACACCTTC.